A single sample is the source of the 31 T cell receptor beta chains below, sequenced in a study of T-cell memory formation after mild COVID-19. TCRdb fed the 5' RACE reads into MiXCR, producing one record per CDR3 protein. This sample has 290,000 or so distinct CDR3 sequences, with approximately 20% found just once. The source material was PBMCs or a T cell subset sorted from them (not recorded which). Receptors were obtained from a man aged 18-30 years who had mild COVID-19 (a few samples of this study predate the infection). Cell type and time point are not known.

The chain recombines TRBV28 with TRBJ2-2; D is ambiguous. The CDR3 covers 15 residues. V shed 5 bases and J shed 0 bases, with 10 bases lying between them. Germline V CDR1 and CDR2: MDHEN, SYDVKM. The CDR3 loop is CASSRPITNTGELFF. In nucleotides, the CDR3 is TGTGCCAGCAGTCGACCGATAACGAACACCGGGGAGCTGTTTTTT.

The chain joins TRBV5-1 to TRBJ1-6; 9 nucleotides align to TRBD1. CDR1 and CDR2 from the germline V gene are SGHRS and YFSETQ. After removal of 3 bases from V and 9 bases from J, the junction contained 10 bases not matched to a gene. This CDR3 comprises 16 residues. CDR3 sequence: CASSSTAGTGLSPLHF. The CDR3 nucleotides read TGCGCCAGCAGCTCCACCGCCGGGACAGGGCTTTCACCCCTCCACTTT.

The chain uses TRBV4-3 and TRBJ2-6, with D maybe TRBD1 (6 bases). This CDR3 contains 17 residues. The ends were cut back, 5 bases at V and 2 bases at J, with 16 bases in the middle. Per the germline V gene, CDR1 is LGHNA and CDR2 is YSLEER. The CDR3 DNA reads as TGCGCCAGCAGCTTGGGACACCCGGGCCCTGGGGCCAACGTCCTGACTTTC. Protein sequence: CASSLGHPGPGANVLTF.

This clonotype showed up just a few times. The gene calls are TRBV5-1 and TRBJ2-7; 9 bases fit TRBD1. J lost 10 bases, V lost 4 bases, and 9 bases had no gene match. This CDR3 region has 13 residues. CDR1 and CDR2 from the germline V gene are SGHRS and YFSETQ. In DNA, the CDR3 is TGCGCCAGCAGCCACTCCCGGGACAGGGAACAGTACTTC. Protein: CASSHSRDREQYF.

The chain links TRBV7-2 to TRBJ1-4; 7 positions agree with TRBD1. Germline V gene lookup returns CDR1 SGHTA and CDR2 FQGNSA. CDR3 length: 17 amino acids. With 5 bases clipped from V and 8 bases from J, the junction kept 17 bases outside the gene matches. The CDR3 sequence is CASSLGTDPLGWEKLFF. DNA of the CDR3: TGTGCCAGCAGCCTCGGGACAGACCCGTTGGGGTGGGAAAAACTGTTTTTT.

In this sample, this clonotype turned up a few times. This chain uses TRBV11-2 with TRBJ2-2; D is unresolved. The CDR3 consists of 14 residues. CDR1 is SGHAT, CDR2 FQNNGV, per germline. Trimming took 0 bases from V and 4 from J, leaving 6 bases between them. The CDR3 spells CASSLERLTGELFF. In nucleotides, the CDR3 is TGTGCCAGCAGCTTAGAGAGGCTCACCGGGGAGCTGTTTTTT.

The table lists this clonotype with a few counts. The chain uses TRBV3-1 and TRBJ2-3; D may be TRBD2 (5 bases). The CDR3 has 13 amino acids. Trimming removed 1 base from V and 5 bases from J, with 7 bases in between. CDR1 is LGHDT, CDR2 YNNKEL, per germline (reference sequence). For the CDR3, the DNA is TGTGCCAGCAGCCAAGGTCGGGGAGATACGCAGTATTTT. Its protein product is CASSQGRGDTQYF.

V and J are TRBV4-1 and TRBJ1-1, with 7 bases matching TRBD1. The V gene's germline CDR1 is MGHRA and CDR2 YSYEKL. The V segment lost 4 bases and the J segment 3 bases; nucleotides outside the gene matches: 11. CDR3 length: 16 amino acids. CDR3 DNA sequence: TGCGCCAGCAGCCGATCCCAGGGGGTCTGGTACACTGAAGCTTTCTTT. Translating gives CASSRSQGVWYTEAFF.

This chain links TRBV3-1 with TRBJ2-1, with 9 nucleotides matching TRBD2. The CDR3 sequence is 15 residues long. V gave up 8 bases and J gave up 7 bases; unmatched junction bases: 12. In germline, CDR1 is LGHDT, CDR2 YNNKEL (reference sequence). CDR3 residues: CASEWGSGGGNEQFF. The DNA for the CDR3 is TGTGCCAGCGAATGGGGTAGCGGGGGAGGAAATGAGCAGTTCTTC.

The table lists this clonotype with many counts. The V and J genes are TRBV7-2 and TRBJ2-5; weak D call: TRBD2 (7 bases). V was cut by 2 bases and J by 5 bases, with 12 bases left in between. The CDR3 consists of 14 residues. Germline V CDR1 and CDR2: SGHTA, FQGNSA. The CDR3: CASSLRGGLETQYF. The CDR3 DNA is TGTGCCAGCAGCTTAAGGGGGGGCCTGGAGACCCAGTACTTC.

The V gene is TRBV4-3, the J gene TRBJ1-3, with TRBD1 identical over 7 bases. Germline CDR1 is LGHNA and CDR2 is YSLEER. The V segment lost 1 base and the J segment 0 bases; nucleotides outside the gene matches: 9. CDR3 length equals 18 residues. CDR3 region: CASSQALPGQTSGNTIYF. For the CDR3, the DNA is TGCGCCAGCAGCCAAGCCCTCCCGGGACAGACCTCTGGAAACACCATATATTTT.

This chain uses TRBV7-2 with TRBJ1-5; no clear D. V lost 7 bases and J 1 base, leaving 14 bases between the germline ends. The length of the CDR3 is 15 residues. Germline CDR1 reads SGHTA; CDR2 reads FQGNSA. The CDR3 nucleotides are TGTGCCAGCACCTCTGAGCCCCGGAGCAATCAGCCCCAGCATTTT. Amino acid sequence: CASTSEPRSNQPQHF.

This chain connects TRBV19 to TRBJ2-1; 9 bases fit TRBD2. V gave up 2 bases and J gave up 7 bases; unmatched junction bases: 9. The CDR3 covers 16 residues. Per germline, CDR1 LNHDA and CDR2 SQIVND (reference sequence). CDR3 loop: CASSIQGQRGENEQFF. CDR3 DNA sequence: TGTGCCAGTAGTATACAGGGCCAGCGGGGGGAGAATGAGCAGTTCTTC.

The chain recombines TRBV7-2 with TRBJ1-2, with D uncertain. The CDR3 totals 12 residues. V was shortened by 3 bases and J by 7 bases, with 9 bases between the two germline ends. CDR1 is SGHTA, CDR2 FQGNSA, per germline. Here the CDR3 reads CASSFGRGGYTF. The CDR3 coding sequence is TGTGCCAGCAGCTTCGGTCGGGGTGGCTACACCTTC.

V and J are TRBV12-3 or TRBV12-4 and TRBJ2-2; TRBD1 is a possible D gene (5 bases). V was pared by 3 bases and J by 2 bases, with 7 bases between. The CDR3 has 14 amino acids. Here the CDR3 reads CASSFGQNTGELFF. The CDR3 nucleotides read TGTGCCAGCAGTTTTGGACAAAACACCGGGGAGCTGTTTTTT.

This clonotype was counted between two and nine times. This chain links TRBV7-6 with TRBJ2-4; TRBD2 aligns across 7 bases. The CDR3 spans 14 residues. J gave up 1 base and V 4 bases, and 1 base lay outside the gene matches. Germline V gene lookup returns CDR1 SGHVS and CDR2 FNYEAQ. CDR3 in DNA: TGTGCCAGCAGCTCCGGGGGGGCCAAAAACATTCAGTACTTC. Translation: CASSSGGAKNIQYF.

The table lists this clonotype with many counts. The chain joins TRBV5-1 to TRBJ1-1, with 8 nucleotides matching TRBD1. The ends lost 7 bases at V and 1 base at J; junction bases unmatched: 6. From germline, CDR1 is SGHRS and CDR2 YFSETQ. CDR3 length equals 14 residues. The CDR3 DNA reads as TGCGCCAGCGGCGACACAGGGGGGAACACTGAAGCTTTCTTT. It codes for CASGDTGGNTEAFF.

This clonotype was detected ten times or more. The chain employs TRBV6-5 and TRBJ2-3, with TRBD1 identical over 7 bases. The germline gives CDR1 MNHEY, CDR2 SVGAGI. This CDR3 spans 14 amino acids. The trim removed 6 bases at V and 0 bases at J, leaving 3 bases unmatched. CDR3 protein: CASRQGWSTDTQYF. The CDR3 DNA reads as TGTGCCAGCAGACAGGGGTGGAGCACAGATACGCAGTATTTT.

In this sample, this clonotype turned up many times. The chain carries TRBV4-3 and TRBJ1-6; 8 nucleotides align to TRBD1. This CDR3 contains 15 residues. In germline, CDR1 is LGHNA, CDR2 YSLEER. V shed 5 bases, J shed 6 bases, and the junction held 6 bases outside the gene matches. The CDR3 sequence: CASSYGQGTNSPLHF. CDR3 in DNA: TGCGCCAGCAGCTACGGACAGGGAACTAATTCACCCCTCCACTTT.

V gene TRBV7-8 combines with J gene TRBJ2-2; the D is unclear. Trimming cost V 5 bases and J 2 bases, with 12 bases left between them. CDR1 is SGHVS and CDR2 is FQNEAQ in the germline V gene. There are 15 residues in the CDR3. The CDR3 DNA sequence: TGTGCCAGCAGCCGCCGGATAGCTAACACCGGGGAGCTGTTTTTT. Its protein is CASSRRIANTGELFF.

This clonotype was detected a few times. The V and J genes are TRBV19 and TRBJ2-2; no clear D gene. V lost 7 bases, J lost 2 bases, and 8 bases lay in between. Germline V gene data show CDR1 as LNHDA and CDR2 as SQIVND (reference sequence). The CDR3 has 13 amino acids. CDR3 amino acids: CASKFGNTGELFF. In nucleotides, the CDR3 is TGTGCCAGTAAGTTTGGAAACACCGGGGAGCTGTTTTTT. Full variable domain (missing parts from reference TRBV19 and TRBJ2-2): DGGITQSPKYLFRKEGQNVTLSCEQNLNHDAMYWYRQDPGQGLRLIYYSQIVNDFQKGDIAEGYSVSREKKESFPLTVTSAQKNPTAFYLCASKFGNTGELFFGEGSRLTVL.

In this sample, this clonotype turned up a few times. The V gene is TRBV10-3, the J gene TRBJ1-1; D ambiguous. The CDR3 extends over 15 amino acids. V dropped 4 bases and J dropped 3 bases, with 15 bases sitting between them. The germline V gene encodes CDR1 ENHRY and CDR2 SYGVKD. This chain's CDR3 is CAISVTAAGDTEAFF. Here the CDR3 DNA reads TGTGCCATCAGTGTAACAGCAGCAGGTGACACTGAAGCTTTCTTT.

The chain carries TRBV4-3 and TRBJ2-7, with a tentative D call TRBD1 (5 bases). Trimming cost V 5 bases and J 2 bases, with 16 bases left between them. The V gene's germline CDR1 is LGHNA and CDR2 YSLEER. The CDR3 length is 15 residues. The CDR3 DNA follows: TGCGCCAGCAGCTCCAAGTTTGGACAAACCTACGAGCAGTACTTC. Residues: CASSSKFGQTYEQYF.

The chain has TRBV4-2 and TRBJ2-7; D is unresolved. V was cut by 0 bases and J by 3 bases, with 15 bases left in between. Germline CDR1 reads LGHNA; CDR2 reads YNFKEQ. This CDR3 has 16 residues. The CDR3 is CASSQEEKGLDYEQYF. CDR3 nucleotide sequence: TGTGCCAGCAGCCAAGAAGAAAAGGGTCTTGACTACGAGCAGTACTTC.

The gene calls are TRBV7-9 and TRBJ1-2; maybe TRBD1 (5 bases). Trimming shortened V by 0 bases and J by 8 bases, and 16 bases separated the two germline ends. This CDR3 is built from 15 residues. Germline CDR1 and CDR2: SEHNR and FQNEAQ (reference sequence). DNA for the CDR3: TGTGCCAGCAGCTTAGCCGGGACGGCTACGCGGGGCTACACCTTC. It specifies CASSLAGTATRGYTF.

This rearrangement joins TRBV20-1 to TRBJ2-5; D perhaps matches TRBD2 (6 bases). V was clipped by 6 bases and J by 2 bases, with 13 bases between them. Germline-derived CDR1 and CDR2 are DFQATT and SNEGSKA (reference sequence). The CDR3 spans 13 residues. The CDR3 nucleotides are TGCAGTGCCGAAAAAAGCGGGCAAGAGACCCAGTACTTC. Encoded protein: CSAEKSGQETQYF.

The J gene is TRBJ2-2, the V gene TRBV11-2; D is possibly TRBD2 (7 bases). This CDR3 has 17 residues. Between the trimmed V and J ends, which lost 5 bases and 7 bases, there was a span of 23 bases. Germline values: CDR1 SGHAT, CDR2 FQNNGV. The CDR3 region has the DNA TGTGCCAGCAGCCCGAAGCGGGGACAAGGGGTTGGCGGGGAGCTGTTTTTT. This gives the protein CASSPKRGQGVGGELFF.

This clonotype was counted many times. The chain links TRBV5-1 to TRBJ2-6, with TRBD2 as a possible D gene (6 bases). Germline values: CDR1 SGHRS, CDR2 YFSETQ. CDR3 size: 16 residues. V lost 0 bases, J lost 0 bases, and 7 bases lay in between. In nucleotides, the CDR3 is TGCGCCAGCAGCTTGGTCGGGAGCTCTGGGGCCAACGTCCTGACTTTC. Its protein product is CASSLVGSSGANVLTF.

The sample holds many counts of this clonotype. V and J are TRBV6-5 and TRBJ2-7, with 8 bases lining up with TRBD2. The germline gives CDR1 MNHEY, CDR2 SVGAGI. The CDR3 length is 17 residues. The V segment lost 5 bases and the J segment 3 bases; nucleotides outside the gene matches: 15. The chain's CDR3 is CASSRRTGGAEDYEQYF. CDR3 in DNA: TGTGCCAGCAGTCGTCGAACCGGGGGGGCCGAGGACTACGAGCAGTACTTC.

This clonotype was detected only a few times. This rearrangement joins TRBV29-1 to TRBJ1-2; perhaps TRBD1 as D (5 bases). The CDR3 loop spans 12 amino acids. Trimming removed 8 bases at V and 4 bases at J, with 14 bases between. Germline CDR1 is SQVTM and CDR2 is ANQGSEA. As DNA, the CDR3 is TGCAGCATCCCCCGGGGGTCCTATGGCTACACCTTC. Translated, it gives CSIPRGSYGYTF. Full variable domain (rest looked up from reference TRBV29-1 and TRBJ1-2): SAVISQKPSRDICQRGTSLTIQCQVDSQVTMMFWYRQQPGQSLTLIATANQGSEATYESGFVIDKFPISRPNLTFSTLTVSNMSPEDSSIYLCSIPRGSYGYTFGSGTRLTVV.

The chain is built from TRBV4-1 and TRBJ1-2, with D possibly matching TRBD1 (5 bases). The CDR3 spans 16 residues. The V gene's germline CDR1 is MGHRA and CDR2 YSYEKL. Trimming cost V 2 bases and J 6 bases, with 19 bases left between them. The CDR3 DNA reads TGCGCCAGCAGCCAAATAATTGGACTGGGGCGGGATGGCTACACCTTC. It translates to CASSQIIGLGRDGYTF.